This T cell receptor (beta chain) was observed in a study of Graves' ophthalmopathy and Graves' hyperthyroidism. Using RNA transcripts, the TCR beta CDR3 regions were amplified. The first-round RT-PCR employed HTBI primers together with the Qiagen OneStep RT-PCR kit. A multiplex PCR was then performed as the second round. TCRdb re-derived calls from the multiplex PCR reads in MiXCR, one entry per CDR3 protein. The repertoire includes 300,000 to 350,000 distinct CDR3 sequences, around a sixth of them detected once, and roughly 12% sits in the top ten. Other autoimmune diseases, uncontrolled infections, pregnancy or lactation excluded patients from enrollment. Germline assignment: CDR1 LGHNT and CDR2 FRNRAP. Trimming stripped 8 bases from V and 3 bases from J, with 16 bases between. The CDR3 covers 15 residues. This clonotype was seen only a few times.

The chain employs TRBV12-5 and TRBJ2-2; TRBD1 might be the D (7 bases). This TCR came from an adult man with Graves' ophthalmopathy. Sequenced input: peripheral blood. CDR3 sequence: CASSLGRGDTGELFF. In DNA form, the CDR3 reads TGTGCTAGTTCTTTGGGCAGGGGGGACACCGGGGAGCTGTTTTTT.